A single sample gave rise to the 29 T cell receptor beta chains below, sequenced in a study of shared clonotypes between healthy human individuals. Clones were read by immunoSEQ multiplex PCR, and TCRdb kept only the in-frame ones, dropping some. The sample shows approximately 1,500,000 clones, roughly 96% of them seen only once. Sequencing was done on a sample of naive CD4+ T cells sorted from blood. The subset is: CD45RA+ positively selected. Receptors originate from a man aged 25 to 40 in good health.

This clone was observed a few times. V gene TRBV5-4 combines with J gene TRBJ2-3; TRBD2 is a possible D gene (6 bases). V lost 0 bases to trimming and J lost 0 bases, with 11 bases between them. CDR1 and CDR2 (germline): SGHNT, YYREEE (reference sequence). This CDR3 comprises 16 residues. The CDR3, as DNA: TGTGCCAGCAGCTTGGGGAGGGCCCAAAGCACAGATACGCAGTATTTT. It translates to CASSLGRAQSTDTQYF.

This clone has a single count. CDR3 sequence (DNA): TGTGCCAGCGGTCTGCCTCAAGAGACCCAGTACTTC. Residues: CASGLPQETQYF. The chain is built from TRBV28 and TRBJ2-5, with D unclear. CDR3 length equals 12 residues. V lost 8 bases, J lost 2 bases, and 9 bases lay in between. The germline V gene encodes CDR1 MDHEN and CDR2 SYDVKM.

V and J are TRBV11-2 and TRBJ1-5; 7 nucleotides align to TRBD1. This CDR3 is built from 13 residues. Germline CDR1 SGHAT, CDR2 FQNNGV. Trimming cost V 5 bases and J 4 bases; bases outside gene matches: 2. CDR3 sequence reads: CASSDRVNQPQHF. CDR3 nucleotides: TGTGCCAGCAGCGACAGGGTGAATCAGCCCCAGCATTTT.

The chain joins TRBV4-3 to TRBJ2-7; 7 bases align to TRBD1. This CDR3 contains 15 residues. CDR1 LGHNA and CDR2 YSLEER come from the germline V gene. V lost 0 bases, J lost 5 bases, and 7 bases stayed unmatched. CDR3 in amino acids: CASSQEPTGVDEQYF. In nucleotides, the CDR3 is TGCGCCAGCAGCCAAGAACCTACAGGGGTGGACGAGCAGTACTTC.

The chain combines TRBV9 with TRBJ2-2; no reliable D call. This CDR3 is 17 amino acids long. Per the germline V gene, CDR1 is SGDLS and CDR2 is YYNGEE. Trimming took off 0 bases at V and 4 bases at J, with 16 bases between the two ends. CDR3 nucleotide sequence: TGTGCCAGCAGCGTAGGGGTCGGAACGGGCCTCACCGGGGAGCTGTTTTTT. Protein sequence: CASSVGVGTGLTGELFF.

The chain uses TRBV7-9 and TRBJ2-1; 14 nucleotides line up with TRBD2. CDR3 length: 19 residues. J was trimmed by 2 bases and V by 5 bases; bases with no gene match: 11. The germline CDR1 and CDR2 sequences are SEHNR and FQNEAQ (reference sequence). The CDR3 coding sequence is TGTGCCAGCAGCAGAAGAAAGACTAGCGGGAGGGCCCCCTACAATGAGCAGTTCTTC. This gives the protein CASSRRKTSGRAPYNEQFF.

This clone has a handful of counts. The chain employs TRBV7-9 and TRBJ1-2; perhaps TRBD1 as D (6 bases). Germline V gene sequence: CDR1 SEHNR, CDR2 FQNEAQ (reference sequence). With 0 bases removed from V and 11 bases from J, the gap between germline ends came to 19 bases. The length of the CDR3 is 15 residues. CDR3 coding DNA: TGTGCCAGCAGCTTAGCGGATACAGGGATTCTAGGGTACACCTTC. Its protein product is CASSLADTGILGYTF. The whole variable domain, filled in from reference TRBV7-9 and TRBJ1-2, reads DTGVSQNPRHKITKRGQNVTFRCDPISEHNRLYWYRQTLGQGPEFLTYFQNEAQLEKSRLLSDRFSAERPKGSFSTLEIQRTEQGDSAMYLCASSLADTGILGYTFGSGTRLTVV.

The chain recombines TRBV7-2 with TRBJ2-7; D possibly uses TRBD1 or TRBD2 (6 bases each). The ends were cut back, 2 bases at V and 6 bases at J, with 17 bases in the middle. Per germline, CDR1 SGHTA and CDR2 FQGNSA. This CDR3 region has 15 residues. In DNA form, the CDR3 reads TGTGCCAGCAGCTTACGGGACTCCCGAGGGGGCGAGCAGTACTTC. Its protein is CASSLRDSRGGEQYF.

This chain uses TRBV11-3 with TRBJ2-2, with 8 bases identical to TRBD2. In germline, CDR1 is SGHNT, CDR2 YENEEA. This CDR3 has 15 amino acids. The junction had 1 base not matched to a gene; V was cut back by 2 bases and J by 2 bases. The chain's CDR3 is CASSLSGRNTGELFF. The CDR3 DNA reads TGTGCCAGCAGCTTAAGCGGGAGAAACACCGGGGAGCTGTTTTTT.

The chain links TRBV13 to TRBJ1-2; 7 bases agree with TRBD1. Looked up from germline, CDR1 is PRHDT and CDR2 is FYEKMQ (reference sequence). The J segment lost 7 bases and the V segment lost 5 bases, leaving 7 bases of the junction unmatched. The CDR3 sequence is 13 residues long. The CDR3 DNA reads as TGTGCCAGCAGCCAGACAGGGCTAAGTGGCTACACCTTC. This codes for CASSQTGLSGYTF.

The V gene is TRBV10-3, the J gene TRBJ2-3, with 12 bases fitting TRBD2. The germline V gene encodes CDR1 ENHRY and CDR2 SYGVKD. Germline trimming cut 4 bases from V and 0 bases from J; bases unmatched to any gene: 2. There are 16 residues in the CDR3. In DNA, the CDR3 is TGTGCCATCAGTGGCGGACTAGCGGGAAGCACAGATACGCAGTATTTT. Its translation: CAISGGLAGSTDTQYF.

The J gene is TRBJ1-1, the V gene TRBV6-1; no clear D gene. The ends were cut back, 8 bases at V and 0 bases at J, with 10 bases in the middle. CDR1 and CDR2 from the germline V gene are MNHNS and SASEGT. This CDR3 has 13 residues. DNA of the CDR3: TGTGCCAGCTCTGGAGACATGAACACTGAAGCTTTCTTT. Its protein product is CASSGDMNTEAFF.

This clone was seen a single time. The V gene is TRBV18, the J gene TRBJ2-3; D unresolved. Per the germline V gene, CDR1 is KGHSH and CDR2 is LQKENI. The CDR3 has 15 residues. With 3 bases removed from V and 2 bases from J, the gap between germline ends came to 12 bases. The DNA of the CDR3 is TGTGCCAGCTCACCGATGGACCGGTACACAGATACGCAGTATTTT. This sequence encodes CASSPMDRYTDTQYF.

The chain combines TRBV5-1 with TRBJ1-2; D unresolved. Trimming removed 2 bases from V and 4 bases from J, with 9 bases in between. This CDR3 spans 13 amino acids. Per germline, CDR1 SGHRS and CDR2 YFSETQ. The CDR3, as DNA: TGCGCCAGCAGCTTTCCAGGACGCTATGGCTACACCTTC. Protein product: CASSFPGRYGYTF.

The rearrangement joins TRBV2 to TRBJ1-5, with TRBD1 as a possible D gene (6 bases). The CDR3 runs 16 residues. Germline V CDR1 and CDR2: SNHLY, FYNNEI. The germline V and J ends were trimmed by 0 bases and 2 bases, with 11 bases remaining between them. This CDR3 is CASSEAGDRRNQPQHF. CDR3 bases: TGTGCCAGCAGTGAAGCGGGAGACAGGCGCAATCAGCCCCAGCATTTT.

The CDR3 region has the DNA TGTGCCAGCAGCCTCGGGACAGAGGGAAAGGAAGCTTTCTTT. Amino acids: CASSLGTEGKEAFF. The V call is TRBV7-9, the J call TRBJ1-1; 7 nucleotides agree with TRBD1. The CDR3 extends over 14 amino acids. Germline V gene sequence: CDR1 SEHNR, CDR2 FQNEAQ (reference sequence). The J segment lost 8 bases and the V segment lost 5 bases, leaving 11 bases of the junction unmatched.

The V gene is TRBV5-1, the J gene TRBJ2-3; a weak D match, TRBD2 (6 bases). The CDR3 is 14 residues long. V lost 3 bases and J lost 1, with 9 bases in between. Per germline, CDR1 SGHRS and CDR2 YFSETQ. This CDR3 reads CASSSGTGTDTQYF. The CDR3 DNA reads as TGCGCCAGCAGCTCAGGGACTGGCACAGATACGCAGTATTTT. Combining the CDR3 with reference TRBV5-1 and TRBJ2-3 gives the whole variable domain KAGVTQTPRYLIKTRGQQVTLSCSPISGHRSVSWYQQTPGQGLQFLFEYFSETQRNKGNFPGRFSGRQFSNSRSEMNVSTLELGDSALYLCASSSGTGTDTQYFGPGTRLTVL.

The chain is built from TRBV6-5 and TRBJ1-2, with no clear D. The germline gives CDR1 MNHEY, CDR2 SVGAGI. The CDR3 runs to 12 residues. The ends were cut back, 5 bases at V and 6 bases at J, with 10 bases in the middle. Written as DNA, the CDR3 is TGTGCCAGCAGTGAATCTGGGGATGGCTACACCTTC. Residues: CASSESGDGYTF.

The chain has TRBV6-6 and TRBJ2-3, with D uncertain. Trimming left V 2 bases short and J 6 bases short, with 6 bases between. This CDR3 has 12 amino acids. The germline CDR1 and CDR2 sequences are MNHNY and SVGAGI (reference sequence). The chain's CDR3 is CASSYGLDTQYF. Written as DNA, the CDR3 is TGTGCCAGCAGTTACGGGCTCGATACGCAGTATTTT.

This clone has a handful of counts. The chain combines TRBV2 with TRBJ1-5; D remains ambiguous. V was trimmed by 4 bases and J by 0 bases, leaving 7 bases between them. The length of the CDR3 is 14 residues. CDR1 and CDR2 (germline): SNHLY, FYNNEI. CDR3: CASSGTFSNQPQHF. Written as DNA, the CDR3 is TGTGCCAGCAGTGGCACCTTTAGCAATCAGCCCCAGCATTTT.

The J gene is TRBJ2-5, the V gene TRBV14; the match to TRBD2 covers 12 bases. The CDR3 loop spans 16 amino acids. The V gene end was trimmed by 4 bases and the J gene end by 4 bases; junction bases not matched to a gene: 7. In germline, CDR1 is SGHDN, CDR2 FVKESK. CDR3 in amino acids: CASSRTSGIRGETQYF. In DNA form, the CDR3 reads TGTGCCAGCAGCCGGACTAGCGGGATAAGAGGAGAGACCCAGTACTTC.

This chain links TRBV18 with TRBJ2-5; 8 bases fit TRBD1. Germline V gene sequence: CDR1 KGHSH, CDR2 LQKENI. V gave up 1 base and J gave up 5 bases; unmatched junction bases: 9. This CDR3 contains 16 residues. The CDR3: CASSPQGQGAGETQYF. For the CDR3, the DNA is TGTGCCAGCTCACCACAAGGACAGGGAGCCGGCGAGACCCAGTACTTC.

The chain links TRBV30 to TRBJ2-2; D might be TRBD2 (6 bases). The CDR3 is 15 residues long. The V gene's germline CDR1 is GTSNPN and CDR2 SVGIG (reference sequence). Trimming shortened V by 0 bases and J by 5 bases, and 13 bases separated the two germline ends. The CDR3 region is CAWSVGGRWTGELFF. In DNA, the CDR3 is TGTGCCTGGAGTGTAGGAGGGAGATGGACCGGGGAGCTGTTTTTT.

This chain joins TRBV9 and TRBJ2-5; perhaps TRBD1 as D (5 bases). Trimming stripped 6 bases from V and 0 bases from J, with 18 bases between. The CDR3 length is 16 residues. Looked up from germline, CDR1 is SGDLS and CDR2 is YYNGEE. The CDR3 loop is CASTITRGLYQETQYF. The DNA for the CDR3 is TGTGCCAGCACCATCACAAGGGGATTGTACCAAGAGACCCAGTACTTC.

This rearrangement joins TRBV15 to TRBJ2-7; no definite D call. In germline, CDR1 is LNHNV, CDR2 YYDKDF (reference sequence). This CDR3 spans 16 amino acids. V lost 0 bases and J 6 bases, leaving 18 bases between the germline ends. CDR3 amino acids: CATSREYQVKVSEQYF. Written as DNA, the CDR3 is TGTGCCACCAGCAGAGAATATCAGGTAAAGGTCTCCGAGCAGTACTTC.

The chain combines TRBV28 with TRBJ2-5; no clear D. Trimming cost V 2 bases and J 4 bases, with 8 bases left between them. The CDR3 contains 13 residues. Germline CDR1 MDHEN, CDR2 SYDVKM. CDR3 amino acids: CASSLTLGETQYF. CDR3 bases: TGTGCCAGCAGTTTAACTCTGGGAGAGACCCAGTACTTC.

This clone was observed once. This specimen includes other DNA sequences encoding the same CDR3. V usage is TRBV5-1 and J usage is TRBJ1-1, with D perhaps TRBD1 (5 bases). Germline CDR1 is SGHRS and CDR2 is YFSETQ. This CDR3 region has 14 residues. V lost 0 bases and J lost 4, with 10 bases in between. CDR3 region: CASSLGQGGTEAFF. CDR3 bases: TGCGCCAGCAGCTTGGGGCAGGGCGGCACTGAAGCTTTCTTT.

The CDR3 region has the DNA TGTGCCAGCAGTTTAGACATGGGCTCCTACAATGAGCAGTTCTTC. This encodes CASSLDMGSYNEQFF. The rearrangement joins TRBV28 to TRBJ2-1; D is ambiguous. The germline CDR1 and CDR2 sequences are MDHEN and SYDVKM. V was pared by 2 bases and J by 0 bases, with 8 bases between. The CDR3 contains 15 residues.

The J gene is TRBJ2-7, the V gene TRBV4-3, with D perhaps given as TRBD1 or TRBD2 (5 bases each). CDR1 and CDR2 (germline): LGHNA, YSLEER. V lost 6 bases and J lost 4, with 13 bases in between. The CDR3 length is 13 residues. CDR3: CASSPGPQYEQYF. The CDR3 DNA reads as TGCGCCAGCAGTCCGGGACCCCAATACGAGCAGTACTTC.